These 26 T cell receptor beta chains were all obtained from the same sample, sequenced in a study of T cells in localized non-small cell lung cancer. Generated by immunoSEQ multiplex PCR, the TCRdb table keeps only in-frame clones and is missing some. The table shows around 2,000 clones, with 20% to 25% occurring only once. The starting material was normal lung tissue next to the tumor, obtained before any cancer treatment. The receptors shown here come from a man aged 35 to 69 with stage I squamous cell lung carcinoma.

This clone was recorded a few times. The genes are TRBV11-3 and TRBJ2-5; 7 bases are shared with TRBD1. The CDR3 has 15 residues. CDR1 and CDR2 from the germline V gene are SGHNT and YENEEA. Trimming took 5 bases from V and 4 from J; bases not matched to a gene: 10. The CDR3 protein is CASSLPTGNIETQYF. CDR3 in DNA: TGTGCCAGCAGCCTCCCGACAGGGAACATAGAGACCCAGTACTTC.

The chain links TRBV25-1 to TRBJ2-2; tentative D call: TRBD2 (5 bases). Germline CDR1 is MGHDK and CDR2 is SYGVNS. V was clipped by 3 bases and J by 7 bases, with 6 bases between them. The length of the CDR3 is 12 residues. CDR3 protein: CASSEGVGELFF. The CDR3 DNA follows: TGTGCCAGCAGTGAGGGAGTCGGGGAGCTGTTTTTT.

This clone has just a few counts. The rearrangement joins TRBV9 to TRBJ2-2; unclear D gene. CDR3 length: 13 amino acids. V lost 4 bases and J 0 bases, leaving 4 bases between the germline ends. Germline V gene lookup returns CDR1 SGDLS and CDR2 YYNGEE. CDR3: CASSSPNTGELFF. The CDR3 DNA is TGTGCCAGCAGCTCTCCGAACACCGGGGAGCTGTTTTTT.

The gene calls are TRBV28 and TRBJ1-2; D gene ambiguous. The V gene's germline CDR1 is MDHEN and CDR2 SYDVKM. The CDR3 is 13 residues long. CDR3 in DNA: TGTGCTTCCCTCGGTTTGCTACTCCGAGGCTACACCTTC. Protein: CASLGLLLRGYTF.

The rearrangement joins TRBV11-3 to TRBJ2-3; D gene ambiguous. Between the trimmed V and J ends, which lost 5 bases and 0 bases, there was a span of 9 bases. Germline-derived CDR1 and CDR2 are SGHNT and YENEEA. The CDR3 covers 14 residues. The CDR3 DNA follows: TGTGCCAGCAGCCCGACAACTAGCACAGATACGCAGTATTTT. Translating it yields CASSPTTSTDTQYF.

The chain joins TRBV10-2 to TRBJ1-3; D ambiguous. Trimming pared 2 bases from V and 5 bases from J, leaving 10 bases between. CDR1 and CDR2 (germline): WSHSY, SAAADI. CDR3 length equals 14 residues. The CDR3 DNA sequence: TGCGCCAGCAGTGAGATTGGAGGGAGAAACACCATATATTTT. Protein sequence: CASSEIGGRNTIYF.

The table lists this clone with a few counts. This chain connects TRBV9 to TRBJ2-7; 9 bases are a match to TRBD1. The length of the CDR3 is 14 residues. The V gene end was trimmed by 0 bases and the J gene end by 6 bases; junction bases not matched to a gene: 4. CDR1 is SGDLS and CDR2 is YYNGEE in the germline V gene. The CDR3 DNA sequence: TGTGCCAGCAGCGTAGGATTACAGGGGGCCGAGCAGTACTTC. It codes for CASSVGLQGAEQYF.

A few counts support this clone. The chain carries TRBV11-3 and TRBJ2-1, with D maybe TRBD1 (5 bases). The CDR3 runs to 15 residues. Germline-derived CDR1 and CDR2 are SGHNT and YENEEA. V lost 1 base to trimming and J lost 8 bases, with 15 bases between them. CDR3 coding DNA: TGTGCCAGCAGCTTAGGACAGTCACCTTGGGATGAGCAGTTCTTC. This encodes CASSLGQSPWDEQFF.

The chain's CDR3 is CASSIRDNTEAFF. As DNA, the CDR3 is TGTGCCAGTAGTATCCGCGACAACACTGAAGCTTTCTTT. The chain couples TRBV19 to TRBJ1-1, with unresolved D. V was cut by 3 bases and J by 2 bases, with 7 bases left in between. Per germline, CDR1 LNHDA and CDR2 SQIVND (reference sequence). This CDR3 has 13 amino acids.

This chain connects TRBV6-8 to TRBJ2-1; 8 bases map to TRBD1. This CDR3 region has 16 residues. Germline loops: CDR1 MNHGY, CDR2 SAAAGT. J gave up 10 bases and V 2 bases, and 13 bases lay outside the gene matches. DNA for the CDR3: TGTGCCAGCAGTTACCCCTTCCCGGACAGGGTGGGCGAGCAGTTCTTC. It codes for CASSYPFPDRVGEQFF.

By share of the sample, this clone is large. The V call is TRBV19, the J call TRBJ2-7, with TRBD1 matching 7 bases. CDR1 and CDR2 (germline): LNHDA, SQIVND (reference sequence). This CDR3 contains 16 residues. V shed 3 bases, J shed 7 bases, and the junction held 15 bases outside the gene matches. CDR3 DNA: TGTGCCAGTAGTATTGGTGTACAGGGGTCTTTAAGAGAGCAGTACTTC. Translating gives CASSIGVQGSLREQYF.

This clone occurred a few times. The chain recombines TRBV9 with TRBJ1-1; unclear D gene. Germline CDR1 is SGDLS and CDR2 is YYNGEE. With 4 bases removed from V and 1 base from J, the gap between germline ends came to 14 bases. The CDR3 is made up of 15 amino acids. DNA of the CDR3: TGTGCCAGCAGCTCAACTAAAAACGCGAACACTGAAGCTTTCTTT. Protein sequence: CASSSTKNANTEAFF.

In this sample, this clone turned up a few times. This chain joins TRBV9 and TRBJ2-2; 10 nucleotides agree with TRBD2. The trim removed 5 bases at V and 4 bases at J, leaving 8 bases unmatched. The CDR3 loop spans 16 amino acids. Germline CDR1 and CDR2: SGDLS and YYNGEE. The CDR3 DNA is TGTGCCAGCAGTGCCGGGACTAGCGCGGGCACCGGGGAGCTGTTTTTT. Protein: CASSAGTSAGTGELFF.

This clone qualifies as medium-sized (0.01 to 0.1%). The chain links TRBV9 to TRBJ2-7; D perhaps matches TRBD1 (5 bases). V was pared by 4 bases and J by 2 bases, with 13 bases between. The CDR3 is 14 amino acids. Germline values: CDR1 SGDLS, CDR2 YYNGEE. Written as DNA, the CDR3 is TGTGCCAGCAGCCCCCGCGGACACCCCTACGAGCAGTACTTC. Translating it yields CASSPRGHPYEQYF.

The gene calls are TRBV18 and TRBJ2-1, with TRBD2 matching 10 bases. Germline lookup yields CDR1 KGHSH and CDR2 LQKENI. This CDR3 has 18 residues. The V and J ends lost 2 bases and 9 bases, in that order; junction bases with no gene match: 16. CDR3 sequence: CASSPASSGSTPGGEQFF. CDR3 bases: TGTGCCAGCTCACCAGCCTCTAGCGGGAGTACCCCGGGGGGTGAGCAGTTCTTC. The variable domain in full, completed from reference TRBV18 and TRBJ2-1, reads NAGVMQNPRHLVRRRGQEARLRCSPMKGHSHVYWYRQLPEEGLKFMVYLQKENIIDESGMPKERFSAEFPKEGPSILRIQQVVRGDSAAYFCASSPASSGSTPGGEQFFGPGTRLTVL.

V gene TRBV14 combines with J gene TRBJ1-4, with TRBD1 matching 10 bases. V lost 4 bases, J lost 6 bases, and 5 bases stayed unmatched. The V gene's germline CDR1 is SGHDN and CDR2 FVKESK. This CDR3 has 15 residues. The CDR3 region has the DNA TGTGCCAGCAGCCGCTGGGACAGGGGAGATGAAAAACTGTTTTTT. Translated: CASSRWDRGDEKLFF. The full variable domain, rest sourced from reference TRBV14 and TRBJ1-4, is EAGVTQFPSHSVIEKGQTVTLRCDPISGHDNLYWYRRVMGKEIKFLLHFVKESKQDESGMPNNRFLAERTGGTYSTLKVQPAELEDSGVYFCASSRWDRGDEKLFFGSGTQLSVL.

This clone has a handful of counts. This chain uses TRBV6-8 with TRBJ1-5; 9 bases are shared with TRBD1. Germline CDR1 MNHGY, CDR2 SAAAGT. The J segment lost 3 bases and the V segment lost 7 bases, leaving 7 bases of the junction unmatched. CDR3 length equals 15 residues. CDR3 sequence reads: CASITGQGYNQPQHF. DNA for the CDR3: TGTGCCAGCATCACCGGACAGGGGTACAATCAGCCCCAGCATTTT.

By its share, this clone is medium-sized. This chain joins TRBV11-3 and TRBJ2-1, with 7 positions matching TRBD2. This CDR3 spans 16 amino acids. V gave up 3 bases and J gave up 7 bases; unmatched junction bases: 12. Germline values: CDR1 SGHNT, CDR2 YENEEA. The CDR3 DNA sequence: TGTGCCAGCAGCTTTAACCCGGGAGGAATTACAAATGAGCAGTTCTTC. Residues: CASSFNPGGITNEQFF.

The sample holds a few counts of this clone. The chain has TRBV29-1 and TRBJ1-2; the D gene is possibly TRBD1 (5 bases). Trimming left V 1 base short and J 8 bases short, with 11 bases between. The CDR3 is 12 residues long. The germline gives CDR1 SQVTM, CDR2 ANQGSEA. The CDR3 spells CSVEGTPGGYTF. The CDR3 DNA follows: TGCAGCGTTGAAGGGACACCGGGGGGCTACACCTTC.

This clone appeared a single time. V and J are TRBV19 and TRBJ2-3; D possibly corresponds to TRBD2 (6 bases). Germline V gives CDR1 LNHDA, CDR2 SQIVND (reference sequence). Trimming removed 6 bases from V and 5 bases from J, with 18 bases in between. This CDR3 comprises 15 residues. CDR3 nucleotides: TGTGCCAGTAGAGACCGACTAGGAGATAGAGATACGCAGTATTTT. Its translation is CASRDRLGDRDTQYF.

This chain links TRBV19 with TRBJ1-1; a weak D match, TRBD1 (6 bases). CDR3 length: 14 residues. Trimming left V 2 bases short and J 1 base short, with 8 bases between. Germline CDR1 reads LNHDA; CDR2 reads SQIVND (reference sequence). The CDR3 region has the DNA TGTGCCAGTAGTATACAGGGGACGAACACTGAAGCTTTCTTT. It is translated as CASSIQGTNTEAFF.

The V and J genes are TRBV28 and TRBJ1-3; D unresolved. Per germline, CDR1 MDHEN and CDR2 SYDVKM. Trimming took 6 bases from V and 0 from J, leaving 12 bases between them. The CDR3 runs to 15 residues. CDR3 residues: CASSPGLLSGNTIYF. The CDR3 region has the DNA TGTGCCAGCAGCCCGGGTCTACTCTCTGGAAACACCATATATTTT.

The chain joins TRBV7-5 to TRBJ1-2. TRBV7-5 is a listed pseudogene. This CDR3 is 15 amino acids long. CDR3 DNA: TGTGCCAGCAGCTTACGGCAGCCCTCTAACTATGGCTACACCTTC. This codes for CASSLRQPSNYGYTF.

This clone is medium-sized within its sample. The rearrangement joins TRBV11-3 to TRBJ1-1; D is perhaps TRBD1 (6 bases). Germline V gene sequence: CDR1 SGHNT, CDR2 YENEEA. V lost 5 bases to trimming and J lost 1 base, with 11 bases between them. The CDR3 is 14 amino acids. The CDR3 reads CASSQRGGNTEAFF. Here the CDR3 DNA reads TGTGCCAGCAGCCAGAGGGGGGGGAACACTGAAGCTTTCTTT. Based on the CDR3 plus reference TRBV11-3 and TRBJ1-1, the full variable domain is EAGVVQSPRYKIIEKKQPVAFWCNPISGHNTLYWYLQNLGQGPELLIRYENEEAVDDSQLPKDRFSAERLKGVDSTLKIQPAELGDSAVYLCASSQRGGNTEAFFGQGTRLTVV.

This clone was detected a few times. V usage is TRBV11-3 and J usage is TRBJ2-7; the D gene could be TRBD1 or TRBD2 (6 bases each). This CDR3 has 15 residues. Germline CDR1 reads SGHNT; CDR2 reads YENEEA. V was pared by 6 bases and J by 3 bases, with 18 bases between. Here the CDR3 reads CASREGGSSYYEQYF. CDR3 bases: TGTGCCAGCAGAGAAGGGGGGTCCTCCTACTACGAGCAGTACTTC.

By share, this clone ranks as medium-sized. This chain uses TRBV11-3 with TRBJ2-2; TRBD1 matches at 9 bases. Trimming removed 5 bases from V and 4 bases from J; junction bases left unmatched: 8. Germline V gene sequence: CDR1 SGHNT, CDR2 YENEEA. This CDR3 has 16 amino acids. CDR3 in amino acids: CASSGPGTGRTGELFF. The DNA of the CDR3 is TGTGCCAGCAGCGGGCCCGGGACAGGGCGCACCGGGGAGCTGTTTTTT.